This TCR beta chain was identified in a study of cytomegalovirus exposure and HLA in healthy donors. Primers included in the PCR were 60 Vbeta and 13 Jbeta primers. The table came from immunoSEQ multiplex PCR; TCRdb's copy has only in-frame clones and leaves some out. The sample carries about 96,000 clones, 65% to 85% recorded once. V lost 4 bases, J lost 3 bases, and 7 bases lay in between. Germline lookup yields CDR1 WNHNN and CDR2 SYGVQD (reference sequence). The CDR3 is 13 residues long. Sequenced material: PBMCs. The TCR was taken from a woman aged 70-85 years in good health and CMV-seropositive. V is TRBV10-1 and J is TRBJ2-1; no clear D. In DNA, the CDR3 is TGCGCCAGCAGTGTTAGTGTCTACAATGAGCAGTTCTTC. Encoded protein: CASSVSVYNEQFF.